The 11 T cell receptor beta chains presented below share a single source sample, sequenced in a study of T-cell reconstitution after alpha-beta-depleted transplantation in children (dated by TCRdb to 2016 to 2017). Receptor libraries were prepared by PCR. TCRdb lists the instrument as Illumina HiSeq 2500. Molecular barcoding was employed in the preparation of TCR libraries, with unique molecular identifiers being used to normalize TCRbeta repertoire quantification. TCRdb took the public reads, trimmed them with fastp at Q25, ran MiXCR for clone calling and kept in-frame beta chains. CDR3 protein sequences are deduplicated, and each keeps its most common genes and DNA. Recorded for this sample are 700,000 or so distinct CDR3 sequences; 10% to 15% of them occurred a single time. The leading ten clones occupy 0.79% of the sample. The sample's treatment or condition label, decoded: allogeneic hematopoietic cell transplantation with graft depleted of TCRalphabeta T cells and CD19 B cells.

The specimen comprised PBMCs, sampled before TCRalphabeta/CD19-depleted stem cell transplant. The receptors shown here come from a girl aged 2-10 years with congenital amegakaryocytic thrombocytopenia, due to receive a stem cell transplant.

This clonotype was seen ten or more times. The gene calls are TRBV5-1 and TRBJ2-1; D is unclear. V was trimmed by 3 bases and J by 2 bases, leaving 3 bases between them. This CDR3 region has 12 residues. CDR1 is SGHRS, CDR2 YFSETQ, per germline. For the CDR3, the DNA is TGCGCCAGCAGCTGGGCCTACAATGAGCAGTTCTTC. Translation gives CASSWAYNEQFF.

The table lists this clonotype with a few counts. The CDR3: CASSPRDGGEQYF. The CDR3 DNA reads TGTGCCAGCTCACCACGAGACGGGGGCGAGCAGTACTTC. The rearrangement links TRBV18 to TRBJ2-7; a weak D match, TRBD2 (6 bases). There are 13 residues in the CDR3. Germline lookup yields CDR1 KGHSH and CDR2 LQKENI. V gave up 1 base and J gave up 6 bases, with 10 bases separating them.

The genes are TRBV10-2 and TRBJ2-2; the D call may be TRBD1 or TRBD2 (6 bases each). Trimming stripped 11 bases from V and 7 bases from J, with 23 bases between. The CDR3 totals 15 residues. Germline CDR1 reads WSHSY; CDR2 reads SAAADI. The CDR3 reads CAGHRPGGDFGELFF. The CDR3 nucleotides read TGCGCCGGCCATCGGCCCGGGGGCGATTTCGGGGAGCTGTTTTTT.

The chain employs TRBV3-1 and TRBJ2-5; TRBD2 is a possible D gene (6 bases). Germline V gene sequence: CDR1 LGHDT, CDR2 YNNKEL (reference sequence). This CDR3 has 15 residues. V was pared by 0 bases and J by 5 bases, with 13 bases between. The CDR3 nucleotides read TGTGCCAGCAGCCAAGAAGGACTAACGGGGGAGACCCAGTACTTC. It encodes CASSQEGLTGETQYF.

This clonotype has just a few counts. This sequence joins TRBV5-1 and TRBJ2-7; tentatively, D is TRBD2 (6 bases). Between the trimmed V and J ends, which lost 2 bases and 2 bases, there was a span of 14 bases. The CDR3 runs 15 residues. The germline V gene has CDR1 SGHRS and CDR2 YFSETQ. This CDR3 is CASSFNFAGPYEQYF. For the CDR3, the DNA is TGCGCCAGCAGCTTCAATTTTGCGGGACCCTACGAGCAGTACTTC.

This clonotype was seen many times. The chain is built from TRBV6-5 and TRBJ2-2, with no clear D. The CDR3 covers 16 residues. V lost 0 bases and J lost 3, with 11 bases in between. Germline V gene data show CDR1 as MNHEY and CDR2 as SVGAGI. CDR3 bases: TGTGCCAGCAGTTACTCGTACGGGTGGGACACCGGGGAGCTGTTTTTT. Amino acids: CASSYSYGWDTGELFF.

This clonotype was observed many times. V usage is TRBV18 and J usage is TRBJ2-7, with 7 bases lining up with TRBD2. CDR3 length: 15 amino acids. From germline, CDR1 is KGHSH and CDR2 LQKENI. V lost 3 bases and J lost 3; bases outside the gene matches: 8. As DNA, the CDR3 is TGTGCCAGCTCACCCGATGCGGGAGCGAGCTACGAGCAGTACTTC. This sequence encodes CASSPDAGASYEQYF.

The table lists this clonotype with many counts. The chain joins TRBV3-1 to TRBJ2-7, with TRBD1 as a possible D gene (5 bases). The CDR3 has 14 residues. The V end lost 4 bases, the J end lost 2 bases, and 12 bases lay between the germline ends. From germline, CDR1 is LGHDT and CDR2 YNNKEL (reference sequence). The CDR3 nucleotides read TGTGCCAGCAGCCCATACAGGTTCGCCTACGAGCAGTACTTC. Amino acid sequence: CASSPYRFAYEQYF.

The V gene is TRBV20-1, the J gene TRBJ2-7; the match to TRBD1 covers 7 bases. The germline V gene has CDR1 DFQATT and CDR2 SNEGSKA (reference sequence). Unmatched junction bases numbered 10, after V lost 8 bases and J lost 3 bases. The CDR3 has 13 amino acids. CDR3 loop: CSCTDRDLYEQYF. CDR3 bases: TGCAGTTGCACTGACAGGGACCTCTACGAGCAGTACTTC.

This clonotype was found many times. The CDR3 region is CASSLAPDGNTIYF. The CDR3, as DNA: TGTGCCAGCAGTTTAGCTCCCGATGGAAACACCATATATTTT. The chain carries TRBV12-3 or TRBV12-4 and TRBJ1-3; no reliable D call. Trimming shortened V by 0 bases and J by 3 bases, and 6 bases separated the two germline ends. The CDR3 runs 14 residues.

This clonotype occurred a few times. Here the CDR3 reads CASSLDARSYEQYF. Written as DNA, the CDR3 is TGCGCCAGCAGCTTGGATGCTAGATCCTACGAGCAGTACTTC. The chain is built from TRBV5-1 and TRBJ2-7; D unclear. V lost 0 bases to trimming and J lost 1 base, with 8 bases between them. The CDR3 covers 14 residues. Per germline, CDR1 SGHRS and CDR2 YFSETQ.